A selection of T cell receptor beta chains follows, all from one sample in a study of cytomegalovirus exposure and HLA in healthy donors. Using immunoSEQ multiplex PCR, the repertoire was profiled, and TCRdb retains in-frame clones only, with some absent. The sample gives roughly 150,000 clones, 75% of which show up once; around 11% is in the top ten. The sample was PBMCs. Source of these receptors: a man aged 18 to 29 in good health and CMV-seropositive. Both conserved end residues are part of each CDR3. A D gene is named only where the DNA matches it firmly.

j_call,d_call,v_call,cdr3_aa
TRBJ2-7,TRBD2,TRBV5-4,CASSSTPTSGPNF
TRBJ2-3,TRBD2,TRBV27,CASWQREITDTQYF
TRBJ2-1,TRBD2,TRBV2,CASSGGLAGRVIEQFF
TRBJ1-1,.,TRBV19,CASSRSADTEAFF
TRBJ1-2,TRBD1,TRBV7-8,CASSSVRTGQFLDGYTF
TRBJ1-4,.,TRBV21-1,CASSRRETNEKLFF
TRBJ2-1,.,TRBV5-1,CASSLVLGSSYNEQFF
TRBJ2-7,TRBD1,TRBV28,CASNTGGYYEQYF
TRBJ1-2,TRBD1,TRBV29-1,CSVGLDRGNYGYPF
TRBJ2-3,.,TRBV30,CAGRLLGDTQYF
TRBJ2-3,TRBD2,TRBV5-1,CASSLGGRADTQYF
TRBJ2-5,.,TRBV27,CASSTTTGRETQYF
TRBJ1-1,TRBD1,TRBV19,CASSPGQGLSAEAFF
TRBJ2-7,.,TRBV7-9,CASSERAPYEQYF
TRBJ1-1,.,TRBV28,CASRVAGSQTEAFF
TRBJ2-2,.,TRBV5-1,CASSLGLITGELFF
TRBJ1-5,TRBD1,TRBV30,CAWSKPGQGGNQPQHF
TRBJ2-3,.,TRBV6-6,CASTAWGADTQYF
.,.,TRBV28,CASSSATWRSSYEQYF
TRBJ1-5,.,TRBV2,CASSDEQGPGIGGNQPQHF
TRBJ1-5,.,TRBV5-8,CASSLMEGHHSNQPQHF
TRBJ1-1,.,TRBV5-1,CASAPGGARNTEAFF
TRBJ2-1,TRBD2,TRBV19,CATRLAAYNEQFF
TRBJ2-1,TRBD2,TRBV4-1,CASSLRSSGTADEQFF
TRBJ2-7,.,TRBV19,CASSPRQGYEQYF
TRBJ2-7,TRBD1,TRBV11-2,CASSPRSGGPYEQYF
TRBJ2-3,.,TRBV30,CAWSVQGSISTDTQYF
TRBJ2-5,TRBD2,TRBV5-7,CASSLPTSATQETQYF
TRBJ2-1,TRBD1,TRBV7-2,CASRRTGFGIYNEQFF
TRBJ2-7,TRBD1,TRBV2,CASRNTGTDSYEQYF
TRBJ2-1,.,TRBV5-1,CASSSHSGEFYNEQFF
TRBJ1-3,.,TRBV9,CASSLGTAGNTIYF
.,.,TRBV4-1,CASSQDWEFEQYF
TRBJ2-6,TRBD1,TRBV5-5,CASSLLGRTGASGANVLTF
TRBJ2-1,.,TRBV2,CASLGVTPYNEQFF
TRBJ1-5,.,TRBV2,CASSEVFRGRQPQHF
TRBJ2-1,TRBD1,TRBV19,CASSIDAGGYNEQFF
TRBJ2-1,.,TRBV5-1,CASIGGVGEAFF
TRBJ2-1,TRBD2,TRBV14,CASSQLGWLAGGPLGNEQFF
TRBJ2-7,.,TRBV2,CASSVRDYEQYF
TRBJ2-5,TRBD2,TRBV5-1,CASSSFSGSRETQYF
TRBJ2-1,.,TRBV28,CATNTQSPSREQFF
TRBJ2-7,.,TRBV11-2,CASNYGRQPYEQYF
TRBJ2-5,.,TRBV29-1,CSQTSPGLQETQYF
TRBJ2-1,.,TRBV7-9,CASCFSGYYNEQFF